The 20 T cell receptor beta chains reported below all come from one sample, sequenced in a study of cytomegalovirus exposure and HLA in healthy donors. Both 60 Vbeta primers and 13 Jbeta primers went into the PCR. Generated by immunoSEQ multiplex PCR, the TCRdb table keeps only in-frame clones and is missing some. The sample has 87,000 or so clones; the top ten hold approximately 15%. Source material: PBMCs. The source is a man aged 45 to 65 in good health and CMV-seropositive.

The V and J genes are TRBV28 and TRBJ1-1; perhaps TRBD1 as D (6 bases). The CDR3 extends over 13 amino acids. Trimming removed 4 bases at V and 7 bases at J, with 13 bases between. The V gene's germline CDR1 is MDHEN and CDR2 SYDVKM. The CDR3 loop is CASSYRDTREAFF. CDR3 bases: TGTGCCAGCAGTTACCGGGACACCCGTGAAGCTTTCTTT. The full variable domain, its missing parts supplied by reference TRBV28 and TRBJ1-1, is DVKVTQSSRYLVKRTGEKVFLECVQDMDHENMFWYRQDPGLGLRLIYFSYDVKMKEKGDIPEGYSVSREKKERFSLILESASTNQTSMYLCASSYRDTREAFFGQGTRLTVV.

The chain carries TRBV6-5 and TRBJ2-1, with D maybe TRBD2 (5 bases). Trimming stripped 6 bases from V and 8 bases from J, with 14 bases between. This CDR3 has 13 residues. CDR1 is MNHEY, CDR2 SVGAGI, per germline. The CDR3 DNA sequence: TGTGCCAGCAGCGAAGGCCGGGGTGATGAGCAGTTCTTC. It is translated as CASSEGRGDEQFF.

The chain combines TRBV19 with TRBJ1-5, with 12 bases aligning to TRBD1. Germline CDR1 LNHDA, CDR2 SQIVND (reference sequence). V lost 6 bases and J lost 4; bases outside the gene matches: 22. CDR3 length equals 21 residues. The CDR3 coding sequence is TGTGCCAGTAGAACTATCAGGGGACAGGGGGCGGAATTGAGTTCGAATCAGCCCCAGCATTTT. This encodes CASRTIRGQGAELSSNQPQHF.

The V and J genes are TRBV10-3 and TRBJ2-2, with D perhaps TRBD1 (5 bases). This CDR3 contains 14 residues. The germline V and J ends were trimmed by 6 bases and 1 base, with 9 bases remaining between them. Germline CDR1 ENHRY, CDR2 SYGVKD. CDR3 region: CAIRQQENTGELFF. The CDR3 DNA sequence: TGTGCCATCAGGCAACAGGAGAACACCGGGGAGCTGTTTTTT.

The chain combines TRBV9 with TRBJ1-4; D remains unclear. This CDR3 spans 16 amino acids. Germline V gene data show CDR1 as SGDLS and CDR2 as YYNGEE. V lost 4 bases to trimming and J lost 10 bases, with 23 bases between them. The CDR3 region is CASSLNPWATQGKLFF. In nucleotides, the CDR3 is TGTGCCAGCAGCTTAAACCCGTGGGCAACTCAAGGAAAACTGTTTTTT.

The chain employs TRBV19 and TRBJ1-4; 10 positions match TRBD1. Germline CDR1 and CDR2: LNHDA and SQIVND (reference sequence). J gave up 7 bases and V 5 bases, and 10 bases lay outside the gene matches. The length of the CDR3 is 16 residues. CDR3 sequence reads: CASSAFGRDRGEKLFF. In DNA form, the CDR3 reads TGTGCCAGTAGTGCCTTTGGCCGGGACAGGGGTGAAAAACTGTTTTTT.

The chain has TRBV6-5 and TRBJ2-7, with D possibly TRBD1 on 6 matching bases. Germline CDR1 reads MNHEY; CDR2 reads SVGAGI. The CDR3 runs 15 residues. With 6 bases removed from V and 0 bases from J, the gap between germline ends came to 15 bases. CDR3 coding DNA: TGTGCCAGCAGACATCGAGGGGGATGCTCCTACGAGCAGTACTTC. Protein product: CASRHRGGCSYEQYF.

J is TRBJ2-5 and V is TRBV4-3; maybe TRBD1 (6 bases). CDR3 size: 13 residues. Germline V CDR1 and CDR2: LGHNA, YSLEER. Trimming left V 8 bases short and J 1 base short, with 11 bases between. The CDR3 sequence is CASSRGPQETQYF. The CDR3 DNA reads as TGCGCCAGCTCCAGGGGCCCCCAAGAGACCCAGTACTTC.

The chain employs TRBV11-2 and TRBJ1-4; perhaps TRBD1 as D (6 bases). Between the trimmed V and J ends, which lost 5 bases and 8 bases, there was a span of 15 bases. Germline CDR1 and CDR2: SGHAT and FQNNGV. This CDR3 region has 14 residues. CDR3 sequence (DNA): TGTGCCAGCAGCCCAAGAAGGGGGGGGGAAAAACTGTTTTTT. The encoded protein is CASSPRRGGEKLFF.

The V gene is TRBV4-1, the J gene TRBJ2-1, with 7 bases fitting TRBD1. Unmatched junction bases numbered 10, after V lost 1 base and J lost 10 bases. From germline, CDR1 is MGHRA and CDR2 YSYEKL. CDR3 length: 15 residues. CDR3 residues: CASSQAAGARGEQFF. The CDR3 region has the DNA TGCGCCAGCAGCCAAGCGGCAGGGGCCAGGGGGGAGCAGTTCTTC.

V usage is TRBV9 and J usage is TRBJ2-1; 13 bases line up with TRBD2. The CDR3 runs to 15 residues. J gave up 4 bases and V 3 bases, and 1 base lay outside the gene matches. From germline, CDR1 is SGDLS and CDR2 YYNGEE. The CDR3 reads CASSAGLAGYNEQFF. The CDR3 DNA reads as TGTGCCAGCAGCGCGGGACTAGCGGGGTACAATGAGCAGTTCTTC.

The chain carries TRBV12-1 and TRBJ2-7; the table calls TRBD2, which could not be checked here. TRBV12-1 is termed a pseudogene. The length of the CDR3 is 16 residues. The CDR3, as DNA: TGTGCCAGCAGCTTTTTGGGACTAGCGGGAGTGGACGAGCAGTACGTC. This gives the protein CASSFLGLAGVDEQYV.

This chain links TRBV4-1 with TRBJ2-5; 14 bases match TRBD2. V dropped 1 base and J dropped 4; count of bases not matched to a gene: 5. The CDR3 length is 17 residues. CDR1 and CDR2 (germline): MGHRA, YSYEKL. The CDR3 DNA is TGCGCCAGCAGCCAAGGGGGACTAGCGGGAGTTGGAGAGACCCAGTACTTC. As protein: CASSQGGLAGVGETQYF.

The CDR3 spells CASSDRGWAPNRINGYTF. In nucleotides, the CDR3 is TGTGCCAGCAGCGATAGGGGGTGGGCCCCAAACAGGATTAATGGCTACACCTTC. The chain uses TRBV7-9 and TRBJ1-2, with D possibly matching TRBD1 (6 bases). Trimming removed 5 bases from V and 6 bases from J, with 28 bases in between. Germline V CDR1 and CDR2: SEHNR, FQNEAQ (reference sequence). The CDR3 consists of 18 residues.

The V call is TRBV30, the J call TRBJ2-6, with 7 positions matching TRBD1. The CDR3 length is 14 residues. The ends lost 3 bases at V and 2 bases at J; junction bases unmatched: 1. CDR1 and CDR2 from the germline V gene are GTSNPN and SVGIG (reference sequence). The CDR3 sequence is CAWSQGAGANVLTF. CDR3 bases: TGTGCCTGGAGCCAGGGGGCTGGGGCCAACGTCCTGACTTTC.

The CDR3 bases are TGTGCCAGCAGCCGGGACAGGGATCGTGGCAATCAGCCCCAGCATTTT. The encoded protein is CASSRDRDRGNQPQHF. The gene calls are TRBV7-8 and TRBJ1-5; 9 nucleotides agree with TRBD1. With 5 bases clipped from V and 2 bases from J, the junction kept 7 bases outside the gene matches. Germline CDR1 SGHVS, CDR2 FQNEAQ. This CDR3 has 16 residues.

V usage is TRBV7-8 and J usage is TRBJ1-2, with 9 bases lining up with TRBD1. V was pared by 5 bases and J by 8 bases, with 15 bases of the junction left unmatched. CDR3 length equals 16 residues. Germline V gene lookup returns CDR1 SGHVS and CDR2 FQNEAQ. The CDR3 loop is CASSRPGTGTPKGYTF. CDR3 nucleotides: TGTGCCAGCAGCCGTCCCGGGACAGGGACTCCTAAGGGCTACACCTTC.

V usage is TRBV6-1 and J usage is TRBJ2-2; TRBD1 aligns across 8 bases. CDR3 length equals 14 residues. Germline values: CDR1 MNHNS, CDR2 SASEGT. V trimming: 7 bases; J trimming: 5 bases; junction bases outside the gene matches: 6. The CDR3 protein is CASKQGARTGELFF. CDR3 nucleotides: TGTGCCAGCAAGCAGGGGGCGCGGACCGGGGAGCTGTTTTTT.

The rearrangement joins TRBV7-2 to TRBJ2-7; D uncertain. Germline CDR1 SGHTA, CDR2 FQGNSA. V lost 3 bases to trimming and J lost 0 bases, with 12 bases between them. The CDR3 contains 15 residues. This chain's CDR3 is CASSFSPLPSYEQYF. CDR3 nucleotides: TGTGCCAGCAGCTTTAGTCCGTTACCCTCCTACGAGCAGTACTTC.

The chain is built from TRBV5-1 and TRBJ2-1; D may be TRBD2 (5 bases). This CDR3 region has 15 residues. Trimming removed 6 bases from V and 0 bases from J, with 13 bases in between. Germline assignment: CDR1 SGHRS and CDR2 YFSETQ. CDR3 amino acids: CASTQTGSSYNEQFF. The CDR3 coding sequence is TGCGCCAGCACGCAGACGGGAAGCTCCTACAATGAGCAGTTCTTC.